One and the same sample provided the 18 T cell receptor beta chains below, sequenced in a study of cytomegalovirus exposure and HLA in healthy donors. The PCR ran on 60 Vbeta and 13 Jbeta primers. Clones were sequenced by immunoSEQ multiplex PCR, and TCRdb holds only the in-frame ones, with some missing. The data show about 150,000 clones, more than 75% seen once. Material for sequencing was PBMCs. These receptor sequences come from a woman in her thirties or forties in good health and CMV-seropositive.

Concerning this clone: This specimen includes other DNA sequences encoding the same CDR3. The V call is TRBV7-9, the J call TRBJ1-1; no reliable D call. This CDR3 has 13 residues. Between the trimmed V and J ends, which lost 1 base and 3 bases, there was a span of 6 bases. CDR1 is SEHNR and CDR2 is FQNEAQ in the germline V gene (reference sequence). The DNA of the CDR3 is TGTGCCAGCAGCTTAGGAGGTGACACTGAAGCTTTCTTT. It encodes CASSLGGDTEAFF.

The chain joins TRBV2 to TRBJ1-1; 8 nucleotides align to TRBD1. This CDR3 region has 14 residues. Trimming cost V 7 bases and J 0 bases; bases outside gene matches: 4. Germline V gene data show CDR1 as SNHLY and CDR2 as FYNNEI. The CDR3 nucleotides are TGTGCCAGCAAGTACAGGGGGATGAACACTGAAGCTTTCTTT. It codes for CASKYRGMNTEAFF.

This clone was observed a handful of times. V is TRBV7-3 and J is TRBJ2-1; D remains unclear. The CDR3 has 15 amino acids. The ends were cut back, 5 bases at V and 8 bases at J, with 19 bases in the middle. Per germline, CDR1 SGHTA and CDR2 FQGTGA. CDR3 nucleotides: TGTGCCAGCAGCCTCTCGGCCAGCGTTGACGATGAGCAGTTCTTC. Translating it yields CASSLSASVDDEQFF.

J is TRBJ2-5 and V is TRBV5-6, with 10 bases identical to TRBD1. CDR1 is SGHDT, CDR2 YYEEEE, per germline. The CDR3 consists of 14 residues. Trimming took 7 bases from V and 4 from J; bases not matched to a gene: 7. The CDR3: CASQTGGLLETQYF. CDR3 DNA sequence: TGTGCCAGCCAGACAGGGGGCTTGTTAGAGACCCAGTACTTC.

The rearrangement joins TRBV13 to TRBJ2-5, with unresolved D. This CDR3 region has 12 residues. V dropped 4 bases and J dropped 3 bases, with 6 bases sitting between them. Germline assignment: CDR1 PRHDT and CDR2 FYEKMQ (reference sequence). CDR3 bases: TGTGCCAGCAGCTCTCAGAAAGAGACCCAGTACTTC. This codes for CASSSQKETQYF.

The V and J genes are TRBV23-1 and TRBJ2-7; the match to TRBD2 covers 9 bases. TRBV23-1 is known as an ORF, though its function is uncertain. J gave up 3 bases and V 6 bases, and 9 bases lay outside the gene matches. This CDR3 spans 15 amino acids. The CDR3 DNA reads as TGCGCCAGCAGCCCTAGGTTGACTAGCGGCTACGAGCAGTACTTC. Protein sequence: CASSPRLTSGYEQYF.

The chain combines TRBV11-2 with TRBJ2-7; 11 bases are shared with TRBD1. The CDR3 covers 15 residues. J gave up 4 bases and V 3 bases, and 5 bases lay outside the gene matches. Germline V gene data show CDR1 as SGHAT and CDR2 as FQNNGV. The CDR3 coding sequence is TGTGCCAGCAGCTTGTGGGACAGGGGGTCGTACGAGCAGTACTTC. Its translation: CASSLWDRGSYEQYF.

The V call is TRBV13, the J call TRBJ2-7; no firm D call. Germline-derived CDR1 and CDR2 are PRHDT and FYEKMQ (reference sequence). Deletions cut 5 bases from V and 5 bases from J, with 19 bases between. The CDR3 consists of 15 residues. CDR3 protein: CASSRRQTPGNEQYF. Here the CDR3 DNA reads TGTGCCAGCAGCCGAAGGCAGACCCCGGGTAACGAGCAGTACTTC.

The rearrangement links TRBV9 to TRBJ1-3; D remains unclear. The CDR3 spans 13 residues. Germline V lookup: CDR1 SGDLS, CDR2 YYNGEE. Trimming pared 4 bases from V and 11 bases from J, leaving 16 bases between. The CDR3 region has the DNA TGTGCCAGCAGCATCGGTGAGGGCTTCGCCATATATTTT. Protein: CASSIGEGFAIYF.

The J gene is TRBJ2-7, the V gene TRBV29-1, with 9 bases lining up with TRBD1. The CDR3 extends over 12 amino acids. Trimming cost V 6 bases and J 6 bases; bases outside gene matches: 6. Germline CDR1 reads SQVTM; CDR2 reads ANQGSEA. CDR3 loop: CSVEDRGSEQYF. CDR3 sequence (DNA): TGCAGCGTAGAGGACAGGGGAAGCGAGCAGTACTTC.

The rearrangement joins TRBV6-4 to TRBJ1-3; D might be TRBD1 (5 bases). V was trimmed by 4 bases and J by 3 bases, leaving 19 bases between them. This CDR3 region has 17 residues. From germline, CDR1 is MRHNA and CDR2 SNTAGT. The CDR3 sequence: CASSGPTTVGVGNTIYF. The CDR3 DNA reads as TGTGCCAGCAGTGGACCCACTACTGTAGGGGTTGGAAACACCATATATTTT.

J is TRBJ2-3 and V is TRBV4-1, with 8 nucleotides matching TRBD2. The germline V gene encodes CDR1 MGHRA and CDR2 YSYEKL. Germline trimming cut 0 bases from V and 5 bases from J; bases unmatched to any gene: 4. The CDR3 extends over 15 amino acids. Here the CDR3 reads CASSQDLAGGDTQYF. The CDR3 DNA reads TGCGCCAGCAGCCAAGATTTGGCGGGGGGAGATACGCAGTATTTT.

V and J are TRBV14 and TRBJ2-5; 9 nucleotides agree with TRBD2. The CDR3 sequence is 16 residues long. The germline V gene has CDR1 SGHDN and CDR2 FVKESK. V was clipped by 0 bases and J by 5 bases; unmatched bases: 7. The CDR3 DNA reads as TGTGCCAGCAGCCAAGAGGTGTCTAGCGGGAAGGAGACCCAGTACTTC. Its protein product is CASSQEVSSGKETQYF.

This chain joins TRBV10-1 and TRBJ2-7; maybe TRBD2 (5 bases). The V end lost 0 bases, the J end lost 7 bases, and 10 bases lay between the germline ends. The germline V gene has CDR1 WNHNN and CDR2 SYGVQD (reference sequence). This CDR3 spans 13 amino acids. CDR3 DNA: TGCGCCAGCAGTGAGTCAGGGCCGGGGGAGCAGTACTTC. This codes for CASSESGPGEQYF.

This clone is medium-sized within its sample. V gene TRBV27 combines with J gene TRBJ2-7; weak D call: TRBD2 (6 bases). The CDR3 covers 14 residues. The V end lost 6 bases, the J end lost 5 bases, and 17 bases lay between the germline ends. Germline V CDR1 and CDR2: MNHEY, SMNVEV (reference sequence). CDR3 bases: TGTGCCAGCAGCCCCGGGGGAACGCGTCACGAGCAGTACTTC. The encoded protein is CASSPGGTRHEQYF.

In this sample, this clone turned up a few times. The chain is built from TRBV6-6 and TRBJ2-7; 9 bases line up with TRBD1. This CDR3 contains 15 residues. From germline, CDR1 is MNHNY and CDR2 SVGAGI (reference sequence). With 4 bases clipped from V and 6 bases from J, the junction kept 10 bases outside the gene matches. CDR3 sequence: CASSFPGQGIAEQYF. The CDR3 DNA reads as TGTGCCAGCAGTTTCCCGGGACAGGGAATCGCCGAGCAGTACTTC.

The chain links TRBV5-4 to TRBJ2-1, with TRBD2 identical over 8 bases. Germline V gene sequence: CDR1 SGHNT, CDR2 YYREEE (reference sequence). This CDR3 has 13 residues. The V and J ends lost 1 base and 10 bases, in that order; junction bases with no gene match: 4. CDR3 loop: CASSLREGGEQFF. In DNA, the CDR3 is TGTGCCAGCAGCTTGCGGGAGGGGGGGGAGCAGTTCTTC.

This chain joins TRBV4-1 and TRBJ2-7; 11 bases match TRBD2. Germline V gene sequence: CDR1 MGHRA, CDR2 YSYEKL. This CDR3 has 16 amino acids. The V segment lost 1 base and the J segment 2 bases; nucleotides outside the gene matches: 4. CDR3 protein: CASSQVLAGVTYEQYF. The CDR3 nucleotides are TGCGCCAGCAGCCAAGTACTAGCGGGAGTTACCTACGAGCAGTACTTC.